This T cell receptor beta chain was retrieved from a study of blood T cell repertoires in COVID-19. Overall study context: Acute and convalescent COVID-19 samples came from the United States, Italy and Spain. Sample material is recorded as cDNA or gDNA derived from T cells, B-cell-depleted T cells, or PBMCs.

V lost 0 bases and J 13 bases, leaving 21 bases between the germline ends. This CDR3 has 15 amino acids. Original processing notes: Amplification with reference gene primers provided the estimates of nucleated cell counts. Produced via immunoSEQ multiplex PCR; TCRdb's table is partial and in-frame only. V and J calls and clone size are given by that table; D and trimming were obtained from the DNA. The sample carries approximately 94,000 clones, 70% to 90% recorded once. The gene calls are TRBV23-1 and TRBJ2-5; D remains unclear. TRBV23-1 has ORF status, its function being uncertain. This clonotype was obtained from a woman aged 80 or over with active COVID-19. Sequencing was done on a sample of peripheral blood. CDR3 amino acids: CASSQSYPRLSSGYF. CDR3 nucleotide sequence: TGCGCCAGCAGTCAATCGTACCCCCGTTTATCGTCGGGGTACTTC.